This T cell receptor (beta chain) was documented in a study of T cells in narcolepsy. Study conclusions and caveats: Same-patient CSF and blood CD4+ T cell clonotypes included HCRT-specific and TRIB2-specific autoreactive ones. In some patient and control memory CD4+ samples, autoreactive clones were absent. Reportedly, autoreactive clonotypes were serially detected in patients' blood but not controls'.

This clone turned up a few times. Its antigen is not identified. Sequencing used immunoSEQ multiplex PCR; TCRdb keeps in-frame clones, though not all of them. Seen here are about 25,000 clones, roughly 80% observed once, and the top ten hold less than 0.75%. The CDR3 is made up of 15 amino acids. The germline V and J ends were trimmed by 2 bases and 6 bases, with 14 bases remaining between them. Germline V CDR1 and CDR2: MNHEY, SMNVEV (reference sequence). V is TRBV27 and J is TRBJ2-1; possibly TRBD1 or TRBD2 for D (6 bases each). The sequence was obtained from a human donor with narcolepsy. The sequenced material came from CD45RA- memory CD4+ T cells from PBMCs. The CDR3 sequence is CASSLLRGRLNEQFF. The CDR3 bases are TGTGCCAGCAGTTTACTCCGGGGGCGGCTCAATGAGCAGTTCTTC.